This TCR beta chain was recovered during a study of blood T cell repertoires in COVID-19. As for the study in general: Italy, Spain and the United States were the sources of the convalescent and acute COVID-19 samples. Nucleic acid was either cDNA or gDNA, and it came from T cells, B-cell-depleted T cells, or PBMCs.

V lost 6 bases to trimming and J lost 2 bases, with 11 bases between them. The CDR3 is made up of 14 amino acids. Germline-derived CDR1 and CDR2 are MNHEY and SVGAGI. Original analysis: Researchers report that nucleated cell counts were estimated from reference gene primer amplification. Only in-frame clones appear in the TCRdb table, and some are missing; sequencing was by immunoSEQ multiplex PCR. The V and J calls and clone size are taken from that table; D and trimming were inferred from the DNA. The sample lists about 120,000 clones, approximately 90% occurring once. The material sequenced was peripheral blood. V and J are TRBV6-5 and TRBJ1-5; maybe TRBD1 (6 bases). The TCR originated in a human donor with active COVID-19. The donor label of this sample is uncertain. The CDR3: CASSPGVGNQPQHF. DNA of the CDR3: TGTGCCAGCAGCCCAGGGGTGGGCAATCAGCCCCAGCATTTT.